These 16 T cell receptor beta chains share one sample of origin, sequenced in a study of cytomegalovirus exposure and HLA in healthy donors. It was with 60 Vbeta and 13 Jbeta primers that the PCR ran. Profiled with immunoSEQ multiplex PCR; TCRdb holds only in-frame clones, not every one. The sample yields around 100,000 clones, 7.6% seen once. Specimen: PBMCs. The receptors derive from a man aged 45-65 years in good health and CMV-seronegative.

The chain employs TRBV5-4 and TRBJ2-7; D is possibly TRBD1 (5 bases). The CDR3 has 14 residues. The germline gives CDR1 SGHNT, CDR2 YYREEE (reference sequence). V was trimmed by 1 base and J by 3 bases, leaving 11 bases between them. The CDR3 loop is CASSLQGGSYEQYF. The CDR3 DNA sequence: TGTGCCAGCAGCTTGCAGGGTGGAAGCTACGAGCAGTACTTC.

Ten or more counts support this clone. The chain recombines TRBV6-6 with TRBJ1-1, with a possible D match to TRBD1 (6 bases). Germline lookup yields CDR1 MNHNY and CDR2 SVGAGI (reference sequence). V shed 5 bases and J shed 0 bases, with 7 bases lying between them. The CDR3 consists of 13 residues. The CDR3 nucleotides are TGTGCCAGCAGTGGACAGCTGAACACTGAAGCTTTCTTT. Its protein is CASSGQLNTEAFF.

This clone was counted only a few times. One end of the junction fails to match germline, which may point to a read error. This chain links TRBV7-2 with TRBJ2-5; TRBD1 matches 10 bases. The V gene's germline CDR1 is SGHTA and CDR2 FQGNSA. The CDR3 is 14 amino acids. The chain's CDR3 is CASSLDRGLETQYF. In DNA, the CDR3 is TGTGCCAGCAGTTTAGACAGGGGGCTGGAGACCCAGTACTTC. Full variable domain (rest looked up from reference TRBV7-2 and TRBJ2-5): GAGVSQSPSNKVTEKGKDVELRCDPISGHTALYWYRQSLGQGLEFLIYFQGNSAPDKSGLPSDRFSAERTGGSVSTLTIQRTQQEDSAVYLCASSLDRGLETQYFGPGTRLLVL.

The chain couples TRBV6-5 to TRBJ2-7; 9 positions agree with TRBD2. V lost 6 bases, J lost 2 bases, and 8 bases stayed unmatched. Germline V gene sequence: CDR1 MNHEY, CDR2 SVGAGI. This CDR3 region has 15 residues. The CDR3 DNA is TGTGCCAGCAGACCCGGTAGCGGGGGAACCTACGAGCAGTACTTC. It translates to CASRPGSGGTYEQYF.

This clone was picked up a small number of times. The chain is built from TRBV27 and TRBJ2-7; 9 bases are a match to TRBD1. Germline V gene sequence: CDR1 MNHEY, CDR2 SMNVEV (reference sequence). After removal of 4 bases from V and 3 bases from J, the junction contained 7 bases not matched to a gene. The CDR3 is 15 residues long. CDR3 loop: CASSSPGTGHYEQYF. In nucleotides, the CDR3 is TGTGCCAGCAGTTCCCCCGGGACAGGGCACTACGAGCAGTACTTC.

V usage is TRBV5-4 and J usage is TRBJ1-1, with a weak D call TRBD1 (6 bases). V gave up 2 bases and J gave up 7 bases, with 12 bases separating them. The CDR3 length is 13 residues. CDR1 and CDR2 from the germline V gene are SGHNT and YYREEE (reference sequence). CDR3 residues: CASSLRTVGEAFF. The CDR3 DNA reads as TGTGCCAGCAGCTTAAGGACAGTCGGTGAAGCTTTCTTT.

The chain links TRBV6-5 to TRBJ2-1; TRBD1 is a possible D gene (5 bases). V was cut by 8 bases and J by 0 bases, with 14 bases left in between. Germline V gene lookup returns CDR1 MNHEY and CDR2 SVGAGI. The CDR3 has 15 amino acids. The CDR3 DNA sequence: TGTGCCAGCTCCCAGGGCCCGAGCTCCTACAATGAGCAGTTCTTC. Its translation: CASSQGPSSYNEQFF.

The V gene is TRBV11-3, the J gene TRBJ2-2, with D possibly being TRBD2 (5 bases). The ends were cut back, 3 bases at V and 1 base at J, with 9 bases in the middle. This CDR3 is built from 15 residues. Germline V gives CDR1 SGHNT, CDR2 YENEEA. CDR3 amino acids: CASSLSSENTGELFF. The DNA of the CDR3 is TGTGCCAGCAGCTTGAGTAGCGAGAACACCGGGGAGCTGTTTTTT.

This clone was detected a few times. V usage is TRBV5-6 and J usage is TRBJ2-5, with 9 nucleotides matching TRBD1. Germline-derived CDR1 and CDR2 are SGHDT and YYEEEE. V was pared by 1 base and J by 2 bases, with 3 bases of the junction left unmatched. This CDR3 has 15 residues. The CDR3 bases are TGTGCCAGCAGCTTGCCAGGACAGGGGCAAGAGACCCAGTACTTC. As protein: CASSLPGQGQETQYF.

The rearrangement links TRBV9 to TRBJ2-1, with a weak D call TRBD2 (5 bases). Germline V gene data show CDR1 as SGDLS and CDR2 as YYNGEE. The CDR3 contains 13 residues. V was cut by 0 bases and J by 6 bases, with 7 bases left in between. For the CDR3, the DNA is TGTGCCAGCAGCGTAGGACTACTCAATGAGCAGTTCTTC. It codes for CASSVGLLNEQFF.

This clone was seen more than once but under ten times. The V gene is TRBV7-9, the J gene TRBJ1-5; TRBD1 aligns across 9 bases. This CDR3 comprises 13 residues. Per the germline V gene, CDR1 is SEHNR and CDR2 is FQNEAQ (reference sequence). V was clipped by 10 bases and J by 6 bases; unmatched bases: 7. The CDR3 nucleotides are TGTGCCATCCGGGACAGGGAGGGTCAGCCCCAGCATTTT. It encodes CAIRDREGQPQHF.

This clone has a handful of counts. This chain uses TRBV6-6 with TRBJ1-1; 7 nucleotides align to TRBD1. CDR1 is MNHNY, CDR2 SVGAGI, per germline (reference sequence). This CDR3 is built from 14 residues. After removal of 6 bases from V and 4 bases from J, the junction contained 8 bases not matched to a gene. The CDR3 coding sequence is TGTGCCAGCAGATCCACAGGGGATACCACTGAAGCTTTCTTT. Amino acid sequence: CASRSTGDTTEAFF.

This clone has more than one count but fewer than ten. The rearrangement joins TRBV10-2 to TRBJ2-7; TRBD2 agrees at 11 bases. V gave up 4 bases and J gave up 2 bases; unmatched junction bases: 1. This CDR3 has 14 residues. Germline assignment: CDR1 WSHSY and CDR2 SAAADI. CDR3 sequence reads: CASSVLAGAYEQYF. Here the CDR3 DNA reads TGCGCCAGCAGTGTACTAGCGGGGGCCTACGAGCAGTACTTC.

Only a few counts were recorded for this clone. V usage is TRBV9 and J usage is TRBJ2-1, with a tentative D call TRBD2 (5 bases). The CDR3 runs 14 residues. Germline CDR1 is SGDLS and CDR2 is YYNGEE. Trimming pared 3 bases from V and 10 bases from J, leaving 17 bases between. Written as DNA, the CDR3 is TGTGCCAGCAGCGGGAGCGGAGAAAGAGGGGAGCAGTTCTTC. This sequence encodes CASSGSGERGEQFF.

The CDR3 loop reads CASSSWGGPGRETQYF. CDR3 sequence (DNA): TGTGCCAGCAGTAGCTGGGGGGGGCCCGGTAGAGAGACCCAGTACTTC. The chain is built from TRBV11-2 and TRBJ2-5, with a tentative D call TRBD2 (7 bases). Germline V gives CDR1 SGHAT, CDR2 FQNNGV. V lost 6 bases, J lost 4 bases, and 21 bases lay in between. This CDR3 spans 16 amino acids.

J is TRBJ2-7 and V is TRBV7-2; 9 nucleotides match TRBD2. The germline V gene has CDR1 SGHTA and CDR2 FQGNSA. CDR3 length: 14 amino acids. V was clipped by 3 bases and J by 0 bases; unmatched bases: 0. CDR3 nucleotides: TGTGCCAGCAGCTTGGGACTAGCCTCCTACGAGCAGTACTTC. Translated: CASSLGLASYEQYF.